This T cell receptor beta chain comes out of a study of CD8 T cells in ankylosing spondylitis (dated by TCRdb to the late 2010s). Describing the broader study: T cell receptor beta repertoires were profiled in healthy donors and ankylosing spondylitis patients so that disease-linked TCR variants could be found. The full study cohort comprised 20 to 25 ankylosing spondylitis patients and 110 or so healthy donors. Samples of peripheral blood were taken, and for ankylosing spondylitis patients, synovial fluid was collected as well. Broader findings and caveats from the paper: A TCR beta motif of 8 or 9 highly homologous amino acid variants appeared characteristic of blood from ankylosing spondylitis patients. According to the report, matched synovial fluid samples from ankylosing spondylitis patients were significantly enriched for the disease-linked clones. In peripheral blood, the disease-linked clones were found at relatively low frequencies and had a CD8+ phenotype. Some motif variants had previously been reported in the synovial fluid and blood of reactive arthritis patients, which suggests shared mechanisms of disease initiation.

The CDR3 numbers 16 residues from cysteine through phenylalanine. Only the CDR3 part of the read is kept: 48 bases, read in frame from the first base. Ends trimmed: V by 3 bases, J by 9 bases; bases unmatched to a gene: 10. The germline V gene gives CDR1 as MGHRA and CDR2 as YSYEKL. Sequencer: Illumina HiSeq 2500. Quantitative 5'-RACE with molecular barcodes was the method used to prepare the TCR beta libraries. For the original study's pipeline: Disease-linked TCR variants were identified with a new computational method built on a probabilistic model of VDJ rearrangement. The public reads were run again by TCRdb, first through fastp at Q25 and then through MiXCR, and only productive beta chains were kept. CDR3 protein sequences are deduplicated, and each keeps its most common genes and DNA. TCRdb assigned the V and J calls; the authors' analysis was not used. This sample lists around 220,000 distinct CDR3 sequences; around 17% were detected once. 42% of the sample comes from the top ten.

Regarding this clonotype: Its antigen has not been determined. There are no base qualities to consult, and no much larger clone falls within one base.

The receptor was isolated from a male donor with ankylosing spondylitis. Sequencing was performed on blood, either unsorted or a sorted T cell fraction (not recorded which). The chain is encoded by TRBV4-1 joined to TRBJ2-3, with 12 bases aligning to TRBD2. The encoded CDR3 is CASSQPLAGGLGTQYF. The DNA is as follows: TGCGCCAGCAGCCAGCCACTAGCGGGGGGCCTCGGGACGCAGTATTTT.